This T cell receptor (beta chain) is from a study of T-cell reconstitution after alpha-beta-depleted transplantation in children. Study-wide findings and caveats: As was reported, about two months after transplant, alpha-beta T cells came from several hundred expanded graft clones. Among T cells one year after transplant, newly produced cells accounted for most counts and diversity.

This CDR3 spans 16 amino acids. Germline V CDR1 and CDR2: SGHVS, FNYEAQ. The junction had 2 bases not matched to a gene; V was cut back by 1 base and J by 3 bases. About this clonotype itself: What it recognizes is unknown.

Preparation of the TCRbeta library used unique molecular identifiers. TCRdb re-called the PCR reads through MiXCR, storing one row per CDR3 protein. The profile covers about 980,000 distinct CDR3 sequences, with roughly 31% appearing a single time and roughly 31% taken by the ten largest. Here the sequenced sample was PBMCs, mostly from graft donor cells, taken 360 days after TCRalphabeta/CD19-depleted stem cell transplant. This TCR was recovered from a boy under two years old who had a stem cell transplant for SCID, so the T cells may come from the graft donor. The gene calls are TRBV7-6 and TRBJ2-1; 11 nucleotides match TRBD1. The CDR3 region is CASSLGDRGGYNEQFF. The CDR3 DNA follows: TGTGCCAGCAGCTTAGGGGACAGGGGGGGCTACAATGAGCAGTTCTTC.